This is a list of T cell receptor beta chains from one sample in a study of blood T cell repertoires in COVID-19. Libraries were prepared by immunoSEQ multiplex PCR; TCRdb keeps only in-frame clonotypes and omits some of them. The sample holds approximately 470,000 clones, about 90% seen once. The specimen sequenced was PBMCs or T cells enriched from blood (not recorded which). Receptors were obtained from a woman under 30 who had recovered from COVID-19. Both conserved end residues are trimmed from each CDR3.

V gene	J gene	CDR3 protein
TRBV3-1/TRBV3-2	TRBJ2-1	ASSQDSTGGNEQF
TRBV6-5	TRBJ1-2	ASSPQSRRGNGYT
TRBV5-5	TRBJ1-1	ASSLQGETEAF
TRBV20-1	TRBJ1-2	SASATPGQGNYGYT
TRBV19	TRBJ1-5	ASVRDRGSNQPQH
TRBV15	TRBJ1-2	ATSIRQASGGYT
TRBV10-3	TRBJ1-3	AISTDTGDTIY
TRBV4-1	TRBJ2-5	ASSQGLADTQETQY
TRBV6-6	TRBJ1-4	ASSYSEGGSEKLF
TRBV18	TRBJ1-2	ASSPPVQVGGYT
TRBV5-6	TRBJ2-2	ASSFTKNTGELF
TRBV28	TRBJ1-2	ASSPAYRVRSLGYT
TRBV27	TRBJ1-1	ASSLNRNTEAF
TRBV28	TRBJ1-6	ASTYGREIPLH
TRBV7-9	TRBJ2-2	ASSGATNTGELF
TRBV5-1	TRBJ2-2	ASSLRQGRTGELF
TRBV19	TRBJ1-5	ASSQTTGYRQPQH
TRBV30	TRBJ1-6	AWMISSYNSPLH
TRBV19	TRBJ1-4	ASHPGQLVATNEKLF
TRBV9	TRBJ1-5	ASSVDVSGEPQH
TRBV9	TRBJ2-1	ASTELAGGYNEQF
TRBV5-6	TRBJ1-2	ASSLVAVGYT
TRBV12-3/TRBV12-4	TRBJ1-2	ASSFLGRGYT
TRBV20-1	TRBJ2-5	SASSKETQY
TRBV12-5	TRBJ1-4	ASGLGVGSEKLF
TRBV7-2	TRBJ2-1	ASSLGPGTINEQF
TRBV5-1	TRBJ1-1	ASSPQTGRSTEAF
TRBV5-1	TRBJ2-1	ASSLGQGAYNEQF
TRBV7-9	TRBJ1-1	ASLLGGQNTEAF
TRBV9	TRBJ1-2	ASSVSSGKRGYT
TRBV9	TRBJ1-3	ASSFLSGNTIY
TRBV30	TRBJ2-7	AWSPDRNYEQY
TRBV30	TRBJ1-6	AWSVFPPGQGAANSPLH
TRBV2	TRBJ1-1	ASSVAGTMNTEAF
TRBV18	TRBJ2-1	ASSPYPEDNEQF
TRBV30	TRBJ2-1	AWKGGGPNEQF
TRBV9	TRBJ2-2	ASSPRQGLPGELF
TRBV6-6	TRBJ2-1	ASSYRPTGNEQF
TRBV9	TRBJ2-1	ASSVVLRGSEQF
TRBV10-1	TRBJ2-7	ASTKVGAETYEQY
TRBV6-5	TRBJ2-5	ASSNRVETQY
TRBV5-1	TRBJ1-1	ASSSGQGFTTEAF
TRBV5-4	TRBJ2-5	ASTAGLAGKETQY
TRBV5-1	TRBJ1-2	ASSTGTGGYGYT
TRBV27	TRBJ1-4	ASSPQEGKTNEKLF
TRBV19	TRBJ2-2	ASSIRRDTGELF
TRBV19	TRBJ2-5	ASSMAAGETQY
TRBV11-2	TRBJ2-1	ASSFAISGEQF
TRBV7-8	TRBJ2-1	ASSSSGGLYNELF
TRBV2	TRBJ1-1	ASMIVVQGEAF
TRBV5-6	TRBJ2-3	ASSLGADTDTQY